This TCR beta chain was recovered during a study of blood T cell repertoires in COVID-19. Study overall: PBMCs, B-cell-depleted T cells, or T cells provided the cDNA or gDNA that made up the material.

TCRdb's table, derived via immunoSEQ multiplex PCR, lists solely in-frame clones and lacks some. Altogether approximately 310,000 clones are present, roughly 85% being singletons, with the ten largest covering 1.9%. The study assigned cohorts using participant-reported clinical history. No more than 2 weeks before study entry, exposed participants had met a case of COVID-19. In germline, CDR1 is LGHDT, CDR2 YNNKEL (reference sequence). V shed 1 base, J shed 8 bases, and the junction held 4 bases outside the gene matches. The CDR3 totals 13 residues. Sequencing was performed on PBMCs or T cells enriched from blood (not recorded which). The sequence came from a woman in her 30s who had been exposed to COVID-19. V usage is TRBV3-1 (or the pseudogene TRBV3-2) and J usage is TRBJ1-2; TRBD1 matches 7 bases. The chain's CDR3 is CASSQGDSLGYTF. CDR3 coding DNA: TGTGCCAGCAGCCAAGGGGACAGTTTGGGCTACACCTTC.